What follows is one TCR beta chain and its context. No antigen is known for it. Researchers took lesional scalp punch biopsies and peripheral blood from people who were alopecia areata patients. Sorted populations comprised CD4+ and CD8+ T cells obtained from PBMCs. The data were taken from a study of CD8+ T cells in alopecia areata. General study points: Normal skin's resident alphabeta T cells are sequenced alongside lesional scalp T cells. Affected lesional scalp, above all in alopecia totalis/universalis, was more clonal than normal scalp.

Looked up from germline, CDR1 is MNHEY and CDR2 is SVGAGI. CDR3 length: 14 residues. Trimming removed 1 base from V and 3 bases from J, with 9 bases in between. Sequencing used cDNA as its template, made by extracting RNA and reverse transcribing it. Using immunoSEQ multiplex PCR, the repertoire was profiled, and TCRdb retains in-frame clones only, with some absent. The sample has 100,000 to 150,000 clones, roughly 50% seen once; the top ten hold roughly 10%. Sequences were obtained from NKG2D-low CD8+ T cells sorted from blood. This chain uses TRBV6-5 with TRBJ1-2; D uncertain. The sequence was collected from a human donor with alopecia areata. In DNA, the CDR3 is TGTGCCAGCAGTTACTATGCGGCCGACTATGGCTACACCTTC. Translated: CASSYYAADYGYTF.